This T cell receptor (beta chain) came from a study of T cells in Graves' hyperthyroidism and ophthalmopathy. Study results and caveats: The model anticipated ophthalmopathy a median around 6 months pre-onset. The blood repertoire included most of the expanded thyroid clonotypes above 0.001.

Lactation, pregnancy, other autoimmune disease or uncontrolled infection excluded patients. Used for diagnoses were clinical symptoms, serum thyroxine and TRAb, thyroid ultrasound and orbital computed tomography. What was amplified from RNA transcripts were TCR beta CDR3 regions. RT-PCR in the first round (using the HTBI primer set) targeted the TCR CDR3. MiXCR was run by TCRdb on the multiplex PCR reads, yielding one entry per CDR3 protein. The sample has roughly 500,000 distinct CDR3 sequences; about 43% are singletons. CDR3 size: 12 residues. V was pared by 7 bases and J by 11 bases, with 14 bases between. Germline V gene data show CDR1 as SNHLY and CDR2 as FYNNEI. Comments on this clonotype: Its antigen is not identified.

The TCR comes from an adult woman with Graves' disease, either hyperthyroidism or ophthalmopathy (not recorded which). The chain combines TRBV2 with TRBJ1-4; tentative D call: TRBD1 (5 bases). Sequencing was performed on peripheral blood or thyroid tissue (not recorded which). CDR3 in DNA: TGTGCCAGCACCCTGAATAGGGACAAACTGTTTTTT. Encoded protein: CASTLNRDKLFF. Supplemented by reference TRBV2 and TRBJ1-4, the full variable domain reads EPEVTQTPSHQVTQMGQEVILRCVPISNHLYFYWYRQILGQKVEFLVSFYNNEISEKSEIFDDQFSVERPDGSNFTLKIRSTKLEDSAMYFCASTLNRDKLFFGSGTQLSVL.